The T cell receptor (beta chain) described here comes from a study of control samples from healthy donors and cancer patients. CDR3 length: 15 residues. V was trimmed by 4 bases and J by 1 base, leaving 14 bases between them. The germline gives CDR1 SGHNT, CDR2 YYREEE (reference sequence). Clones were sequenced by immunoSEQ multiplex PCR, and TCRdb holds only the in-frame ones, with some missing. Of 150,000 to 200,000 clones in the sample, about 86% were seen once. The sample comprised blood. The chain uses TRBV5-4 and TRBJ1-2; D may be TRBD1 (6 bases). The receptor comes from a man aged 18 to 35 in good health. CDR3 nucleotide sequence: TGTGCCAGCAGCCCCGACAGGCCGGGTAACTATGGCTACACCTTC. Its protein product is CASSPDRPGNYGYTF.